The 20 T cell receptor beta chains in this list originate from one sample, sequenced in a study of blood T cell repertoires in COVID-19. Sequencing used immunoSEQ multiplex PCR; TCRdb keeps in-frame clones, though not all of them. The data show fewer than 150,000 clones, roughly 87% seen once. The material sequenced was PBMCs or T cells enriched from blood (not recorded which). The receptors shown here come from a man aged 30 to 39 who had recovered from COVID-19.

The chain links TRBV28 to TRBJ1-2; D might be TRBD1 (5 bases). Trimming removed 5 bases at V and 2 bases at J, with 9 bases between. CDR3 size: 13 residues. Germline V gene sequence: CDR1 MDHEN, CDR2 SYDVKM. The CDR3 is CASSKTGNYGYTF. DNA for the CDR3: TGTGCCAGCAGTAAAACAGGAAACTATGGCTACACCTTC.

V gene TRBV11-2 combines with J gene TRBJ2-1, with 10 bases that match TRBD2. CDR1 SGHAT and CDR2 FQNNGV come from the germline V gene. The V gene end was trimmed by 6 bases and the J gene end by 2 bases; junction bases not matched to a gene: 4. The length of the CDR3 is 15 residues. The CDR3 is CASRPGLAAYNEQFF. CDR3 nucleotide sequence: TGTGCCAGCAGACCTGGACTAGCGGCCTACAATGAGCAGTTCTTC.

The V and J genes are TRBV11-1 and TRBJ1-1; 7 positions agree with TRBD1. CDR3 length equals 15 residues. The V segment lost 5 bases and the J segment 4 bases; nucleotides outside the gene matches: 10. Per germline, CDR1 SGHAT and CDR2 FQDESV (reference sequence). Written as DNA, the CDR3 is TGTGCCAGCAGCCGACAGGGTGGGGGAAGCACTGAAGCTTTCTTT. This sequence encodes CASSRQGGGSTEAFF.

The chain recombines TRBV25-1 with TRBJ1-4; the D gene is possibly TRBD1 (5 bases). The CDR3 is made up of 15 amino acids. Trimming cost V 1 base and J 7 bases, with 13 bases left between them. CDR1 is MGHDK and CDR2 is SYGVNS in the germline V gene. The CDR3 protein is CASSELAGPTEKLFF. The CDR3 DNA follows: TGTGCCAGCAGTGAATTGGCGGGACCAACTGAAAAACTGTTTTTT.

The chain joins TRBV6-1 to TRBJ2-7; 7 bases agree with TRBD2. Germline-derived CDR1 and CDR2 are MNHNS and SASEGT. CDR3 length: 17 amino acids. Unmatched junction bases numbered 10, after V lost 0 bases and J lost 2 bases. The CDR3, as DNA: TGTGCCAGCAGTGAAGCACCGATCGGCGGGAGTGCCTACGAGCAGTACTTC. This encodes CASSEAPIGGSAYEQYF.

The V gene is TRBV30, the J gene TRBJ2-4, with D hard to call. This CDR3 spans 12 amino acids. Germline values: CDR1 GTSNPN, CDR2 SVGIG (reference sequence). V was pared by 4 bases and J by 7 bases, with 11 bases between. The CDR3 protein is CAWTSHLNIQYF. CDR3 sequence (DNA): TGTGCCTGGACTTCACATCTGAACATTCAGTACTTC. Variable domain in full (rest from reference TRBV30 and TRBJ2-4): SQTIHQWPATLVQPVGSPLSLECTVEGTSNPNLYWYRQAAGRGLQLLFYSVGIGQISSEVPQNLSASRPQDRQFILSSKKLLLSDSGFYLCAWTSHLNIQYFGAGTRLSVL.

The rearrangement joins TRBV24-1 to TRBJ1-2; D is undetermined. CDR1 is KGHDR and CDR2 is SFDVKD in the germline V gene. V shed 4 bases and J shed 0 bases, with 8 bases lying between them. CDR3 size: 14 residues. The CDR3 DNA follows: TGTGCCACCAGTGACACTTCGACTAACTATGGCTACACCTTC. It specifies CATSDTSTNYGYTF.

The chain combines TRBV29-1 with TRBJ1-1; unclear D gene. The V end lost 3 bases, the J end lost 3 bases, and 8 bases lay between the germline ends. The CDR3 length is 12 residues. Germline CDR1 and CDR2: SQVTM and ANQGSEA. The CDR3 sequence is CSVEGGYTEAFF. The CDR3 DNA reads TGCAGCGTTGAGGGAGGGTACACTGAAGCTTTCTTT. Based on the CDR3 plus reference TRBV29-1 and TRBJ1-1, the full variable domain is SAVISQKPSRDICQRGTSLTIQCQVDSQVTMMFWYRQQPGQSLTLIATANQGSEATYESGFVIDKFPISRPNLTFSTLTVSNMSPEDSSIYLCSVEGGYTEAFFGQGTRLTVV.

V is TRBV6-6 and J is TRBJ2-1; D might be TRBD2 (5 bases). Trimming took 2 bases from V and 6 from J, leaving 11 bases between them. Germline V gives CDR1 MNHNY, CDR2 SVGAGI (reference sequence). The CDR3 consists of 14 residues. The CDR3 DNA sequence: TGTGCCAGCAGTTACAAAGCTAGCCGCAATGAGCAGTTCTTC. This translates into CASSYKASRNEQFF.

This clone appeared once. This chain joins TRBV2 and TRBJ2-1; the D is unclear. This CDR3 has 14 amino acids. Per germline, CDR1 SNHLY and CDR2 FYNNEI. Trimming left V 8 bases short and J 7 bases short, with 18 bases between. The CDR3 DNA reads TGTGCCAGCGCTTCCTCGTTCGGTCGGAATGAGCAGTTCTTC. Residues: CASASSFGRNEQFF.

The chain couples TRBV12-5 to TRBJ1-5, with D tentatively TRBD1 (6 bases). Trimming pared 9 bases from V and 5 bases from J, leaving 17 bases between. Germline CDR1 and CDR2: LGHNT and FRNRAP. This CDR3 region has 14 residues. CDR3 residues: CASSLDSHYQPQHF. The CDR3 coding sequence is TGTGCTAGCTCGTTGGACAGTCATTATCAGCCCCAGCATTTT.

The V gene is TRBV10-3, the J gene TRBJ1-1; 8 positions match TRBD1. The CDR3 totals 14 residues. J was trimmed by 2 bases and V by 2 bases; bases with no gene match: 1. CDR1 is ENHRY, CDR2 SYGVKD, per germline. This CDR3 is CAISEGQGNTEAFF. CDR3 in DNA: TGTGCCATCAGTGAGGGACAGGGAAACACTGAAGCTTTCTTT.

The V and J genes are TRBV18 and TRBJ2-1; D is perhaps TRBD1 (6 bases). CDR3 length equals 14 residues. V lost 0 bases, J lost 7 bases, and 10 bases lay in between. The germline CDR1 and CDR2 sequences are KGHSH and LQKENI. CDR3 protein: CASSPPDSRNEQFF. In nucleotides, the CDR3 is TGTGCCAGCTCACCACCGGACAGTCGGAATGAGCAGTTCTTC.

This clone was found once. Within the sample, other DNA sequences also encode this same CDR3. The chain joins TRBV7-9 to TRBJ1-1; 10 bases align to TRBD1. The CDR3 contains 15 residues. Per the germline V gene, CDR1 is SEHNR and CDR2 is FQNEAQ (reference sequence). V lost 5 bases to trimming and J lost 3 bases; unmatched junction nucleotides: 6. The CDR3, as DNA: TGTGCCAGCAGCCCTCGACAGGGGGCGGACACTGAAGCTTTCTTT. Protein: CASSPRQGADTEAFF.

J is TRBJ2-1 and V is TRBV19, with a weak D call TRBD1 (5 bases). The germline V and J ends were trimmed by 3 bases and 5 bases, with 14 bases remaining between them. Germline-derived CDR1 and CDR2 are LNHDA and SQIVND (reference sequence). This CDR3 region has 15 residues. The CDR3 bases are TGTGCCAGTAGTATTATCGGACACAGCAACAATGAGCAGTTCTTC. Protein: CASSIIGHSNNEQFF. The whole variable domain, filled in from reference TRBV19 and TRBJ2-1, reads DGGITQSPKYLFRKEGQNVTLSCEQNLNHDAMYWYRQDPGQGLRLIYYSQIVNDFQKGDIAEGYSVSREKKESFPLTVTSAQKNPTAFYLCASSIIGHSNNEQFFGPGTRLTVL.

The chain links TRBV27 to TRBJ2-7; no definite D call. The CDR3 has 15 residues. Germline CDR1 and CDR2: MNHEY and SMNVEV (reference sequence). Trimming cost V 5 bases and J 0 bases, with 14 bases left between them. The CDR3 region is CASSPRLLNSYEQYF. Here the CDR3 DNA reads TGTGCCAGCAGTCCTCGACTTCTCAACTCCTACGAGCAGTACTTC.

V usage is TRBV4-2 and J usage is TRBJ2-7; 7 bases match TRBD2. The V gene end was trimmed by 0 bases and the J gene end by 4 bases; junction bases not matched to a gene: 6. The CDR3 length is 15 residues. Germline V gene data show CDR1 as LGHNA and CDR2 as YNFKEQ. The CDR3 nucleotides read TGTGCCAGCAGCCAAGAAGTGGCGGGAGTATACGAGCAGTACTTC. The encoded protein is CASSQEVAGVYEQYF.

The sample holds a few counts of this clone. V gene TRBV7-3 combines with J gene TRBJ2-2; D ambiguous. This CDR3 is built from 15 residues. V was cut by 5 bases and J by 1 base, with 11 bases left in between. The germline V gene encodes CDR1 SGHTA and CDR2 FQGTGA. The CDR3 sequence is CASSLGRLNTGELFF. In DNA, the CDR3 is TGTGCCAGCAGCCTAGGAAGGCTGAACACCGGGGAGCTGTTTTTT.

The chain recombines TRBV5-1 with TRBJ2-2; tentative D call: TRBD2 (6 bases). V lost 0 bases, J lost 6 bases, and 12 bases lay in between. The CDR3 totals 15 residues. CDR1 and CDR2 from the germline V gene are SGHRS and YFSETQ. In nucleotides, the CDR3 is TGCGCCAGCAGCTTGGTGACTAGATGGGCCGGGGAGCTGTTTTTT. Its protein product is CASSLVTRWAGELFF.

V is TRBV11-2 and J is TRBJ2-3; 7 nucleotides agree with TRBD1. Germline CDR1 reads SGHAT; CDR2 reads FQNNGV. V was clipped by 4 bases and J by 0 bases; unmatched bases: 4. The CDR3 spans 15 residues. CDR3 DNA sequence: TGTGCCAGCAGCTATACGGGACAGAGCACAGATACGCAGTATTTT. It encodes CASSYTGQSTDTQYF.